The present T cell receptor beta chain was sequenced within a study of metastatic and nonmetastatic thyroid tumors. This clone was seen a few times. Its antigen is unknown. In the study's own analysis: A classifier of distant metastasis in papillary thyroid cancer was built from CDR3 differences (across clinicopathological groups). TCRdb reassembled clones from the PCR reads with MiXCR. TCRdb, rather than the study authors, made the V and J calls. The sample shows roughly 14,000 clones, roughly 31% of them seen only once. All patients were treatment-naive before thyroid surgery. Study conclusions and caveats: In both blood and tumor samples, TCR beta diversity was reported significantly higher for malignant than benign nodules.

V lost 7 bases and J lost 5; bases outside the gene matches: 8. CDR1 and CDR2 (germline): MDHEN, SYDVKM. The CDR3 runs 13 residues. The chain uses TRBV28 and TRBJ2-7, with 7 bases that match TRBD1. Sample: blood. The receptor was derived from a female donor with papillary thyroid cancer or a benign thyroid nodule (not recorded which). Some clones in this sample may be carry-over from other donors' samples. CDR3 residues: CASKADRAHEQYF. CDR3 coding DNA: TGTGCCAGCAAGGCCGACAGGGCGCACGAGCAGTACTTC.